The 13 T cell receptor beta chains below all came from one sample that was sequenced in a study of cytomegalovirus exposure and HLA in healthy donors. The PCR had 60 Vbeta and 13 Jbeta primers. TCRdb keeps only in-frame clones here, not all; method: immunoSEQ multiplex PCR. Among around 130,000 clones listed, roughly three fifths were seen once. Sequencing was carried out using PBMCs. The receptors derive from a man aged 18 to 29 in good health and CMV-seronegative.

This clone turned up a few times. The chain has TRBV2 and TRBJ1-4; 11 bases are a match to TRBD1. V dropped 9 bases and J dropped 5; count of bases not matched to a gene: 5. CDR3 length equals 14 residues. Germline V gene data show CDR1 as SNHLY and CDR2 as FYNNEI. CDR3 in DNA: TGTGCCAGTCGAGGGGACAGGGGGAATGAAAAACTGTTTTTT. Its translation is CASRGDRGNEKLFF.

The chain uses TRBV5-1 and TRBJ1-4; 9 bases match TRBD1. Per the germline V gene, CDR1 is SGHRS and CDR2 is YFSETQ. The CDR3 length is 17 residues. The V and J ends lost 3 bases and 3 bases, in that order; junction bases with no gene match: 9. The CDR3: CASSSGGTGLSNEKLFF. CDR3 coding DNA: TGCGCCAGCAGCTCGGGGGGGACAGGGCTCTCTAATGAAAAACTGTTTTTT.

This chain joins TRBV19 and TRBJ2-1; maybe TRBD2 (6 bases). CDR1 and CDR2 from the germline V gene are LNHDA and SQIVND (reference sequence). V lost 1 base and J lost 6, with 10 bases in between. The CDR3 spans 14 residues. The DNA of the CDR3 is TGTGCCAGTAGTATAGGGGGGAGGTTCAATGAGCAGTTCTTC. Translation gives CASSIGGRFNEQFF.

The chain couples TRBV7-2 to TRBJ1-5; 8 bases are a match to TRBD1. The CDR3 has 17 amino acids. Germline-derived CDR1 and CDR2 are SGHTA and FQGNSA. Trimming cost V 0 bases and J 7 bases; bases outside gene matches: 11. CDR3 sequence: CASSLAGAGGSGQPQHF. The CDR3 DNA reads TGTGCCAGCAGCTTAGCGGGAGCAGGGGGCAGCGGCCAGCCCCAGCATTTT.

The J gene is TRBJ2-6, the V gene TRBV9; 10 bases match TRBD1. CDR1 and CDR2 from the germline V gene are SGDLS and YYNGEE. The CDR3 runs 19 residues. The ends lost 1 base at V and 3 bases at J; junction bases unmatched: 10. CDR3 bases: TGTGCCAGCAGCGTATCAGTCCCGGGACAGGGGTATGGGGCCAACGTCCTGACTTTC. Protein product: CASSVSVPGQGYGANVLTF.

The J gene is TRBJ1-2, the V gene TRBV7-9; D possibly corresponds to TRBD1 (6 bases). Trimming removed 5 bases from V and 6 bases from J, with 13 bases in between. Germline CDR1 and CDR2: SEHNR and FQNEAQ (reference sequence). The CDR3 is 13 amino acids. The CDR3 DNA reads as TGTGCCAGCAGCCGGACTCAGGGGCATGGCTACACCTTC. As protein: CASSRTQGHGYTF.

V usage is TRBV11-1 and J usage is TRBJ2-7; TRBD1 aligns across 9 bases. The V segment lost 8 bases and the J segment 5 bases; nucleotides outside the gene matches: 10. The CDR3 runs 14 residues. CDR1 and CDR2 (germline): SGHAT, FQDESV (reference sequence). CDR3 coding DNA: TGTGCCAGCGGACTCCGGGACAGGGCTGACGAGCAGTACTTC. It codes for CASGLRDRADEQYF.

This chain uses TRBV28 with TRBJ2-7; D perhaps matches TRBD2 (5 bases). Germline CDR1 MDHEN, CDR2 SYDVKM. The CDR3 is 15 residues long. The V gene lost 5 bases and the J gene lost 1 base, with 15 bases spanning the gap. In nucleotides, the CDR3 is TGTGCCAGCAGTACGATGAGTAGGAGGTCCTACGAGCAGTACTTC. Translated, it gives CASSTMSRRSYEQYF.

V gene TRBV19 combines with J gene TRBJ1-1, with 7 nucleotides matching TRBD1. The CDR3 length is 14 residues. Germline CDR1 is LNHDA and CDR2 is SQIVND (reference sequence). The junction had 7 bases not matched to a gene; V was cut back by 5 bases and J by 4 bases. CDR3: CASSLNRGFTEAFF. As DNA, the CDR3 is TGTGCCAGTAGTTTGAACAGGGGTTTCACTGAAGCTTTCTTT.

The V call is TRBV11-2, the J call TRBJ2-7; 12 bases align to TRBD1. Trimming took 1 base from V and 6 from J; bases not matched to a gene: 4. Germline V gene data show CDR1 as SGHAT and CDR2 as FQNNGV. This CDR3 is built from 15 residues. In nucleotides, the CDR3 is TGTGCCAGCAGCTTAGGGGACAGGGGGCCGGGCGAGCAGTACTTC. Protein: CASSLGDRGPGEQYF.

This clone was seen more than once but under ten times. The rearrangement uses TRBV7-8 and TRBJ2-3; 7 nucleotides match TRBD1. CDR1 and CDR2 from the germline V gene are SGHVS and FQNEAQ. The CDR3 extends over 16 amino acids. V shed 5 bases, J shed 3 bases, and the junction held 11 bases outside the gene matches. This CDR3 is CASSPEETGLTDTQYF. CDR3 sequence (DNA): TGTGCCAGCAGCCCCGAAGAGACAGGGTTGACAGATACGCAGTATTTT.

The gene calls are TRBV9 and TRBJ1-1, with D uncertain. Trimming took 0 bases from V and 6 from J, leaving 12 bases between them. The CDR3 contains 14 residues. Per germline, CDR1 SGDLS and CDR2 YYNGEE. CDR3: CASSVGQVESEAFF. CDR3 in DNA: TGTGCCAGCAGCGTAGGGCAGGTTGAGTCTGAAGCTTTCTTT.

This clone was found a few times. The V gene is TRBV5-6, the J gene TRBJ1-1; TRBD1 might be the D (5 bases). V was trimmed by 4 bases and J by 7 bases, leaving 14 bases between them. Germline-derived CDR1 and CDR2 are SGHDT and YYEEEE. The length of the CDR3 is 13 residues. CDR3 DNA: TGTGCCAGCAGCCCCGGGGGGAGAAGTGAAGCTTTCTTT. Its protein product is CASSPGGRSEAFF.